Following are 29 T cell receptor beta chains from one sample sequenced in a study of a mutant IDH1 vaccine in newly diagnosed glioma. The data were produced by immunoSEQ multiplex PCR, yet TCRdb's version contains in-frame clones alone and is incomplete. The repertoire holds 99,000 or so clones, around 90% seen once, with less than 0.65% in the top ten. Time point of the sample: baseline, week 1 (first vaccination visit). Treatment described: pre-vaccination baseline after standard-of-care therapy. Sequencing was performed on PBMCs, taken from a glioma patient treated with radiotherapy, temozolomide or both. The receptor source for this set is a woman aged 45-59 years with glioma.

The chain is built from TRBV7-8 and TRBJ1-4; no clear D. The CDR3 runs 17 residues. The V and J ends lost 1 base and 5 bases respectively, with 17 bases between them. Germline V gives CDR1 SGHVS, CDR2 FQNEAQ. CDR3 nucleotide sequence: TGTGCCAGCAGCTTAGTTACCTCGGGTACCCTAAATGAAAAACTGTTTTTT. It translates to CASSLVTSGTLNEKLFF.

V gene TRBV5-4 combines with J gene TRBJ2-5; the match to TRBD2 covers 9 bases. CDR1 is SGHNT and CDR2 is YYREEE in the germline V gene (reference sequence). CDR3 size: 17 residues. V was pared by 4 bases and J by 1 base, with 11 bases of the junction left unmatched. The chain's CDR3 is CASSRDGLATSQETQYF. The CDR3 coding sequence is TGTGCCAGCAGCAGGGACGGACTAGCGACTAGCCAAGAGACCCAGTACTTC. The full variable domain, completed using reference TRBV5-4 and TRBJ2-5, is ETGVTQSPTHLIKTRGQQVTLRCSSQSGHNTVSWYQQALGQGPQFIFQYYREEENGRGNFPPRFSGLQFPNYSSELNVNALELDDSALYLCASSRDGLATSQETQYFGPGTRLLVL.

The CDR3, as DNA: TGTGCCAGCGCCCGGGTGGATGAATTGCCCCAGCATTTT. It codes for CASARVDELPQHF. The chain uses TRBV28 and TRBJ1-5; D is uncertain. Germline V gene lookup returns CDR1 MDHEN and CDR2 SYDVKM. V was trimmed by 8 bases and J by 9 bases, leaving 17 bases between them. The CDR3 is 13 amino acids.

The CDR3 region has the DNA TGTGCCAGCAGTTTATTAGCTACCTATGGCTACACCTTC. Its protein product is CASSLLATYGYTF. The V and J genes are TRBV28 and TRBJ1-2; no firm D call. CDR1 MDHEN and CDR2 SYDVKM come from the germline V gene. The V end lost 1 base, the J end lost 4 bases, and 7 bases lay between the germline ends. The CDR3 contains 13 residues.

The gene calls are TRBV15 and TRBJ2-1, with D uncertain. V lost 3 bases, J lost 0 bases, and 6 bases lay in between. The CDR3 is made up of 14 amino acids. Germline V gene lookup returns CDR1 LNHNV and CDR2 YYDKDF (reference sequence). The CDR3 loop reads CATSSPFSYNEQFF. The CDR3 DNA is TGTGCCACCAGCAGTCCTTTCTCCTACAATGAGCAGTTCTTC.

The V and J genes are TRBV27 and TRBJ2-7, with a weak D call TRBD2 (6 bases). Trimming took off 4 bases at V and 6 bases at J, with 19 bases between the two ends. This CDR3 contains 15 residues. In germline, CDR1 is MNHEY, CDR2 SMNVEV (reference sequence). The CDR3 loop is CASSSLLAGLVEQYF. In nucleotides, the CDR3 is TGTGCCAGCAGTTCATTACTAGCAGGATTGGTCGAGCAGTACTTC.

The sample holds a few counts of this clone. J is TRBJ1-1 and V is TRBV5-1; 9 bases agree with TRBD1. This CDR3 is 16 amino acids long. V shed 3 bases and J 4 bases; nucleotides not matched to a gene: 10. Germline lookup yields CDR1 SGHRS and CDR2 YFSETQ. The CDR3 loop reads CASSWGDRGRGTEAFF. The CDR3 DNA is TGCGCCAGCAGCTGGGGTGACAGGGGGAGAGGCACTGAAGCTTTCTTT.

V is TRBV5-4 and J is TRBJ2-5, with 8 bases aligning to TRBD1. V lost 3 bases and J lost 3; bases outside the gene matches: 10. The CDR3 loop spans 16 amino acids. The germline gives CDR1 SGHNT, CDR2 YYREEE (reference sequence). Here the CDR3 DNA reads TGTGCCAGCAGCTGGAGCTCCGGGACAGGTGAAGAGACCCAGTACTTC. Encoded protein: CASSWSSGTGEETQYF.

The V gene is TRBV28, the J gene TRBJ1-1; the match to TRBD1 covers 7 bases. J lost 1 base, V lost 1 base, and 9 bases had no gene match. The CDR3 is 17 amino acids. CDR1 MDHEN and CDR2 SYDVKM come from the germline V gene. The CDR3 region has the DNA TGTGCCAGCAGTTTATATCACAGGGGAGTTGGGAACACTGAAGCTTTCTTT. This codes for CASSLYHRGVGNTEAFF.

This chain joins TRBV2 and TRBJ2-1; TRBD1 might be the D (6 bases). Trimming left V 2 bases short and J 3 bases short, with 8 bases between. This CDR3 comprises 14 residues. CDR1 is SNHLY, CDR2 FYNNEI, per germline. The CDR3 here is CASSESRGYNEQFF. The CDR3 coding sequence is TGTGCCAGCAGTGAATCCAGGGGCTACAATGAGCAGTTCTTC.

The chain is built from TRBV2 and TRBJ1-5, with 8 nucleotides matching TRBD1. Looked up from germline, CDR1 is SNHLY and CDR2 is FYNNEI. V lost 3 bases to trimming and J lost 5 bases; unmatched junction nucleotides: 3. The CDR3 is 14 amino acids. CDR3 residues: CASSDRTGYQPQHF. In nucleotides, the CDR3 is TGTGCCAGCAGTGATAGGACAGGGTATCAGCCCCAGCATTTT.

The chain employs TRBV19 and TRBJ1-4; no clear D. The V gene lost 4 bases and the J gene lost 7 bases, with 13 bases spanning the gap. The germline CDR1 and CDR2 sequences are LNHDA and SQIVND (reference sequence). The CDR3 length is 14 residues. The DNA for the CDR3 is TGTGCCAGTAGTACCCCCCGGGAGGCTGAAAAACTGTTTTTT. Translated, it gives CASSTPREAEKLFF. Combining the CDR3 with reference TRBV19 and TRBJ1-4 gives the whole variable domain DGGITQSPKYLFRKEGQNVTLSCEQNLNHDAMYWYRQDPGQGLRLIYYSQIVNDFQKGDIAEGYSVSREKKESFPLTVTSAQKNPTAFYLCASSTPREAEKLFFGSGTQLSVL.

The chain is built from TRBV29-1 and TRBJ2-3; unclear D gene. The CDR3 is 14 amino acids. Looked up from germline, CDR1 is SQVTM and CDR2 is ANQGSEA. V dropped 4 bases and J dropped 3 bases, with 14 bases sitting between them. In DNA form, the CDR3 reads TGCAGCGTTGGGCGATCGGGTGGGACAGATACGCAGTATTTT. Translated: CSVGRSGGTDTQYF.

The CDR3 reads CAWTNANKGGYTF. The CDR3 nucleotides are TGTGCCTGGACAAACGCAAATAAAGGAGGCTACACCTTC. The chain links TRBV30 to TRBJ1-2; no clear D gene. This CDR3 comprises 13 residues. CDR1 and CDR2 from the germline V gene are GTSNPN and SVGIG (reference sequence). Trimming cost V 4 bases and J 8 bases, with 17 bases left between them.

CDR3 sequence (DNA): TGCAGCGTTGCCCGGACGGATACGCAGTATTTT. It translates to CSVARTDTQYF. This chain joins TRBV29-1 and TRBJ2-3; D is undetermined. This CDR3 comprises 11 residues. V was clipped by 4 bases and J by 6 bases, with 8 bases between them. Germline V gives CDR1 SQVTM, CDR2 ANQGSEA.

This chain joins TRBV10-2 and TRBJ2-1; D gene unclear. V lost 7 bases and J lost 5, with 15 bases in between. CDR3 size: 14 residues. The germline gives CDR1 WSHSY, CDR2 SAAADI. CDR3 nucleotide sequence: TGCGCCAGCAATCAGGCCAGCGCCGACAATGAGCAGTTCTTC. Protein: CASNQASADNEQFF.

This chain connects TRBV6-4 to TRBJ2-1; D could derive from TRBD1 or TRBD2 (5 bases each). V lost 5 bases, J lost 4 bases, and 15 bases lay in between. The V gene's germline CDR1 is MRHNA and CDR2 SNTAGT. The CDR3 is 15 residues long. CDR3 bases: TGTGCCAGCAGTCCCCAGGGCGGGCCTTACAATGAGCAGTTCTTC. Translating gives CASSPQGGPYNEQFF.

CDR3 in DNA: TGTGCCTGGAGTCTTCTAGGCCTAGGGTTCTCTAGCACAGATACGCAGTATTTT. Its translation is CAWSLLGLGFSSTDTQYF. The genes are TRBV30 and TRBJ2-3; D unclear. Trimming took 2 bases from V and 0 from J, leaving 21 bases between them. The germline V gene has CDR1 GTSNPN and CDR2 SVGIG (reference sequence). This CDR3 region has 18 residues.

The chain employs TRBV29-1 and TRBJ2-7; perhaps TRBD1 as D (5 bases). The CDR3 spans 12 residues. The ends were cut back, 4 bases at V and 3 bases at J, with 10 bases in the middle. Germline V lookup: CDR1 SQVTM, CDR2 ANQGSEA. Here the CDR3 DNA reads TGCAGCGTTGCCCAAGGGGTCTACGAGCAGTACTTC. Protein product: CSVAQGVYEQYF.

This chain uses TRBV28 with TRBJ2-3; unclear D gene. The V end lost 6 bases, the J end lost 8 bases, and 12 bases lay between the germline ends. Germline V CDR1 and CDR2: MDHEN, SYDVKM. The CDR3 extends over 12 amino acids. This CDR3 is CASSPLHLTQYF. CDR3 in DNA: TGTGCCAGCAGCCCCCTCCACCTTACGCAGTATTTT. The variable domain in full, completed from reference TRBV28 and TRBJ2-3, reads DVKVTQSSRYLVKRTGEKVFLECVQDMDHENMFWYRQDPGLGLRLIYFSYDVKMKEKGDIPEGYSVSREKKERFSLILESASTNQTSMYLCASSPLHLTQYFGPGTRLTVL.

This clone has just a few counts. V usage is TRBV11-2 and J usage is TRBJ1-1; the match to TRBD1 covers 7 bases. Germline values: CDR1 SGHAT, CDR2 FQNNGV. The CDR3 extends over 12 amino acids. V lost 1 base and J lost 10; bases outside the gene matches: 3. The CDR3 sequence is CASSLGAGGAFF. The CDR3 nucleotides read TGTGCCAGCAGCTTAGGGGCAGGGGGAGCTTTCTTT.

The chain combines TRBV18 with TRBJ2-5; possibly TRBD1 or TRBD2 for D (6 bases each). Germline V CDR1 and CDR2: KGHSH, LQKENI. This CDR3 comprises 19 residues. Trimming stripped 3 bases from V and 2 bases from J, with 25 bases between. CDR3 loop: CASSPTYLRDRGRQETQYF. The CDR3 DNA follows: TGTGCCAGCTCACCGACCTACCTCCGGGACCGGGGGCGACAAGAGACCCAGTACTTC.

This clone is a singleton in its sample. The chain combines TRBV30 with TRBJ2-7; possibly TRBD2 for D (5 bases). CDR1 is GTSNPN and CDR2 is SVGIG in the germline V gene (reference sequence). Trimming took 1 base from V and 5 from J, leaving 12 bases between them. The CDR3 extends over 13 amino acids. The CDR3 coding sequence is TGTGCCTGGAGTGGGACTTGGCTCCACGAGCAGTACTTC. Its protein is CAWSGTWLHEQYF.

In nucleotides, the CDR3 is TGTGCCAGCAGTTACCGGGACAGAAATTCACCCCTCCACTTT. This translates into CASSYRDRNSPLHF. The chain couples TRBV6-5 to TRBJ1-6, with 7 bases identical to TRBD1. V shed 2 bases and J 7 bases; nucleotides not matched to a gene: 2. The germline gives CDR1 MNHEY, CDR2 SVGAGI. CDR3 size: 14 residues.

The gene calls are TRBV5-8 and TRBJ1-5; D unclear. The CDR3 is 13 amino acids. Germline V gene sequence: CDR1 SGHTS, CDR2 YDEGEE. V gave up 1 base and J gave up 6 bases, with 8 bases separating them. CDR3 in amino acids: CASSLWVGQPQHF. CDR3 bases: TGTGCCAGCAGCTTGTGGGTGGGTCAGCCCCAGCATTTT.

The gene calls are TRBV12-5 and TRBJ2-3, with D possibly being TRBD1 or TRBD2 (5 bases each). The CDR3 length is 18 residues. The germline CDR1 and CDR2 sequences are LGHNT and FRNRAP. V was trimmed by 1 base and J by 4 bases, leaving 21 bases between them. The CDR3: CASGLGRGLDSFPDTQYF. In nucleotides, the CDR3 is TGTGCTAGTGGTTTGGGCCGCGGGCTAGACAGCTTCCCAGATACGCAGTATTTT.

The V and J genes are TRBV11-3 and TRBJ1-1; possible D gene TRBD1, 6 bases. The germline V and J ends were trimmed by 5 bases and 0 bases, with 16 bases remaining between them. The CDR3 covers 16 residues. Germline loops: CDR1 SGHNT, CDR2 YENEEA. The CDR3 nucleotides are TGTGCCAGCAGCCCTTCAACAGGGTACATGAACACTGAAGCTTTCTTT. It yields the protein CASSPSTGYMNTEAFF.

The V gene is TRBV27, the J gene TRBJ2-1, with D perhaps given as TRBD1 or TRBD2 (7 bases each). From germline, CDR1 is MNHEY and CDR2 SMNVEV (reference sequence). Trimming shortened V by 5 bases and J by 4 bases, and 12 bases separated the two germline ends. This CDR3 region has 14 residues. CDR3 nucleotide sequence: TGTGCCAGCAGTCGGGGGGACAGATACAATGAGCAGTTCTTC. Amino acid sequence: CASSRGDRYNEQFF.

The J gene is TRBJ2-5, the V gene TRBV5-6; D tentatively fits TRBD1 or TRBD2 (5 bases each). Germline values: CDR1 SGHDT, CDR2 YYEEEE. CDR3 size: 13 residues. V was pared by 3 bases and J by 9 bases, with 15 bases between. This chain's CDR3 is CASSSGRGAPQYF. The DNA of the CDR3 is TGTGCCAGCAGCTCGGGACGTGGGGCGCCCCAGTACTTC.